This TCR beta chain comes out of a study of beta chain features in type 1 diabetes. Study-level results: Type 1 diabetes patients showed a moderate but significant shortening of TCRB CDR3s in all four CD4+ subsets.

Investigators reverse transcribed all isolated RNA, so they sequenced expressed TCRB transcripts. Clones were sequenced by immunoSEQ multiplex PCR, and TCRdb holds only the in-frame ones, with some missing. The sample includes about 150,000 clones, around 10% of them seen just once. To note about this clone: Its antigen remains unidentified.

The CDR3 is 15 amino acids. CDR1 SGHAT and CDR2 FQNNGV come from the germline V gene. V was pared by 9 bases and J by 6 bases, with 12 bases of the junction left unmatched. The rearrangement links TRBV11-2 to TRBJ2-1; the match to TRBD2 covers 9 bases. This sequence was found in a man aged 30 to 39 with type 1 diabetes. The sequenced material came from central memory CD4+ T cells from blood. The CDR3 DNA sequence: TGTGCCAGTCAAACCTTTAGCGGGAGTGGCAATGAGCAGTTCTTC. Its translation is CASQTFSGSGNEQFF. The full variable domain, completed using reference TRBV11-2 and TRBJ2-1, is EAGVAQSPRYKIIEKRQSVAFWCNPISGHATLYWYQQILGQGPKLLIQFQNNGVVDDSQLPKDRFSAERLKGVDSTLKIQPAKLEDSAVYLCASQTFSGSGNEQFFGPGTRLTVL.